The present entry profiles one T cell receptor beta chain with its context. Per the germline V gene, CDR1 is SGHKS and CDR2 is YYEKEE (reference sequence). Trimming left V 0 bases short and J 5 bases short, with 11 bases between. CDR3 length: 14 amino acids. Method: immunoSEQ multiplex PCR; TCRdb's copy keeps in-frame clones and lacks some. The sample lists approximately 350,000 clones, less than 90% occurring once. This sample is drawn from a study of blood T cell repertoires in COVID-19. Input material: PBMCs or T cells enriched from blood (not recorded which). The V gene is TRBV5-5, the J gene TRBJ1-2; a possible D gene is TRBD1 (5 bases). The TCR originated in a woman between 25 and 40 years old who had recovered from COVID-19. The CDR3 spells CASSLAQGGYGYTF. The CDR3, as DNA: TGTGCCAGCAGCTTGGCGCAGGGAGGGTATGGCTACACCTTC.